Detailed here is one T cell receptor (beta chain). The antigen remains unidentified. This sample was taken from a study of cytomegalovirus exposure and HLA in healthy donors. Trimming cost V 8 bases and J 7 bases, with 20 bases left between them. CDR1 KGHSH and CDR2 LQKENI come from the germline V gene. The CDR3 spans 14 residues. A multiplex PCR was run with 60 Vbeta primers and 13 Jbeta primers. Data came from immunoSEQ multiplex PCR; TCRdb stores just in-frame clones and leaves some out. The sample lists over 150,000 clones; 75% to 85% were seen once. Findings of the study overall: Later analysis suggested links between common viral pathogens and several top significant clusters.

The sequencing sample was made of PBMCs. V is TRBV18 and J is TRBJ1-1; D is perhaps TRBD1 (5 bases). The source of this sequence is a girl aged 5-17 years in good health and CMV-seropositive. As DNA, the CDR3 is TGTGCCAGCCACCACCTGGCCGCGCAGGGTGAAGCTTTCTTT. Translation: CASHHLAAQGEAFF.